This TCR beta chain was found in a study of blood T cell repertoires in COVID-19. Study background: Material from acute and convalescent COVID-19 was sourced from the United States, Italy and Spain. PBMCs, B-cell-depleted T cells, or T cells provided the cDNA or gDNA that made up the material.

Per the authors' pipeline: Amplification of reference gene primers provided the estimated nucleated cell counts. Using immunoSEQ multiplex PCR, the repertoire was profiled, and TCRdb retains in-frame clones only, with some absent. V and J calls and clone size come straight from that table; D and trimming were deduced from the DNA. The sample has 70,000 to 100,000 clones, around 84% seen once. The source of this sequence is a human donor in a cohort sampled during active COVID-19. Sequenced sample: peripheral blood.

CDR3 amino acids: CATAGTISYNEQFF. CDR3 nucleotide sequence: TGTGCCACCGCCGGGACTATCTCCTACAATGAGCAGTTCTTC. The V gene is TRBV10-3, the J gene TRBJ2-1; 7 nucleotides line up with TRBD2. The CDR3 loop spans 14 amino acids. Trimming removed 10 bases from V and 0 bases from J; junction bases left unmatched: 6. Looked up from germline, CDR1 is ENHRY and CDR2 is SYGVKD.